The present entry profiles one T cell receptor beta chain with its context. What it binds is not known. At one end, the junction sequence differs from germline, possibly due to a read error. This sample stems from a study of tumor-infiltrating lymphocytes in glioblastoma multiforme. Notes on the study in general: Functional subtype sorting of these T cells was not performed. Unequal TCR RNA per T cell might skew measured clone sizes.

The germline V gene encodes CDR1 MNHNS and CDR2 SASEGT. The CDR3 consists of 16 residues. Multiple V-beta primers and a C-beta primer amplified TCRB from RNA. Input was 0.5 to 0.6 ug total RNA, reverse-transcribed with a C-beta primer. No unique molecular identifiers were described for these TCRB libraries. TCRdb re-derived calls from the multiplex PCR reads in MiXCR, one entry per CDR3 protein. The table records some 15,000 distinct CDR3 sequences, roughly 70% of them present only once. The TCR originated in a male donor with glioblastoma. V usage is TRBV6-1 and J usage is TRBJ1-4; D gene uncertain. What was sequenced was brain tumor tissue. The CDR3 here is CASIEKRHPTNEELFF. CDR3 nucleotides: TGTGCCAGCATTGAAAAGCGCCATCCAACTAATGAAGAACTGTTTTTT.